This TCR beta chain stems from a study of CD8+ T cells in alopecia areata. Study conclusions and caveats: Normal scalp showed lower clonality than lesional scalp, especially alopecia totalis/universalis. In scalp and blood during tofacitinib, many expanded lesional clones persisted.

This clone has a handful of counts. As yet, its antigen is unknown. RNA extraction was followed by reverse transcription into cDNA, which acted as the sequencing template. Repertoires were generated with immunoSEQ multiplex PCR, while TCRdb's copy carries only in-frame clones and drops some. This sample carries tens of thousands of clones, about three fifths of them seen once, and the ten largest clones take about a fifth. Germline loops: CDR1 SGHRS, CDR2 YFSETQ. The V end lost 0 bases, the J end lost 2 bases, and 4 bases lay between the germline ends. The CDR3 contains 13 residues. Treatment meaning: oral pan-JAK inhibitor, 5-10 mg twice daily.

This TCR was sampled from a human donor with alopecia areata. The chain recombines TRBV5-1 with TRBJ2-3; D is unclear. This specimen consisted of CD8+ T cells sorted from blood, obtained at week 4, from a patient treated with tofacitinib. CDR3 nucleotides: TGCGCCAGCAGCTTGGAAAACACAGATACGCAGTATTTT. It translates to CASSLENTDTQYF.